This TCR beta chain was identified during a study of beta chain features in type 1 diabetes. Study as a whole: Patients did not differ from healthy donors in age, gender or cell yield. Study findings and constraints: All four CD4+ subsets of Type 1 diabetes patients contained TCRB CDR3s that were moderately but significantly shorter.

In the case of this clone: Its antigen remains unknown.

V dropped 2 bases and J dropped 4; count of bases not matched to a gene: 4. Germline V lookup: CDR1 LNHNV, CDR2 YYDKDF (reference sequence). The CDR3 consists of 14 residues. The sequenced template was cDNA made from the entire isolated RNA. Data came from immunoSEQ multiplex PCR; TCRdb stores just in-frame clones and leaves some out. The sample includes around 26,000 clones, around 65% of them seen just once. The TCR sequence derives from a woman aged 35 to 49 with type 1 diabetes. Material for sequencing was stem cell memory CD4+ T cells from blood. The chain couples TRBV15 to TRBJ1-1; 7 bases map to TRBD1. CDR3 in amino acids: CATSRRTGATEAFF. The CDR3 nucleotides are TGTGCCACCAGCAGAAGAACAGGGGCCACTGAAGCTTTCTTT.